In this sample, the clone carrying this T cell receptor beta chain turned up many times. These data belong to a study of T cells in Graves' hyperthyroidism and ophthalmopathy. Authors of the study amplified TCR beta CDR3 regions from RNA transcripts. The primer set for the first-round RT-PCR of the TCR CDR3 was HTBI. Each CDR3 protein gets one entry after TCRdb re-called the multiplex PCR reads with MiXCR. The sample holds a few hundred thousand distinct CDR3 sequences, 40% to 55% seen once. Participants, patients aged 18 to 65, had newly diagnosed hyperthyroidism with a duration under 2 months. Researchers barred patients who had uncontrolled infection, other autoimmune disease, pregnancy or lactation. Input material: peripheral blood or thyroid tissue (not recorded which). The origin of this receptor is a woman aged 18-30 years with Graves' hyperthyroidism.

The CDR3 region is CASSPPSGTYEQYF. For the CDR3, the DNA is TGTGCCAGCTCACCACCTTCAGGAACCTACGAGCAGTACTTC. The genes are TRBV18 and TRBJ2-7; no definite D call. The CDR3 sequence is 14 residues long. Trimming took off 0 bases at V and 2 bases at J, with 8 bases between the two ends. Germline V gene sequence: CDR1 KGHSH, CDR2 LQKENI. Based on the CDR3 plus reference TRBV18 and TRBJ2-7, the full variable domain is NAGVMQNPRHLVRRRGQEARLRCSPMKGHSHVYWYRQLPEEGLKFMVYLQKENIIDESGMPKERFSAEFPKEGPSILRIQQVVRGDSAAYFCASSPPSGTYEQYFGPGTRLTVT.